These 16 T cell receptor beta chains were sequenced from one sample in a study of cytomegalovirus exposure and HLA in healthy donors (TCRdb year 2017). Library construction relied on the immunoSEQ multiplex PCR assay. The multiplex PCR relied on a mix of 60 forward primers for TCR Vbeta segments and 13 reverse primers for TCR Jbeta segments. TCRdb took this table from immuneACCESS and kept in-frame rearrangements with V and J called. Such tables lack part of the clones; where checked against another copy, unresolved V genes explain under half of the gap, and the rest is unexplained. Counted in this sample were approximately 41,000 clones; roughly 80% of them appeared once. The ten largest clones add up to 2.5% to 3.5% of the sample. Sequenced sample: PBMCs. Receptors originate from a man in his fifties in good health and CMV-seronegative.

This clone occurred once. The chain combines TRBV23-1 with TRBJ1-5, with 9 bases aligning to TRBD1. TRBV23-1 is annotated as an ORF whose role is uncertain. CDR3 length: 18 residues. V was clipped by 0 bases and J by 0 bases; unmatched bases: 6. The CDR3 sequence is CASSQSRTGVYSNQPQHF. The CDR3 DNA sequence: TGCGCCAGCAGTCAATCCAGGACAGGGGTTTATAGCAATCAGCCCCAGCATTTT.

The chain uses TRBV5-6 and TRBJ2-7, with TRBD2 identical over 8 bases. The V gene end was trimmed by 2 bases and the J gene end by 3 bases; junction bases not matched to a gene: 1. The germline V gene encodes CDR1 SGHDT and CDR2 YYEEEE. CDR3 length: 13 amino acids. The CDR3 DNA reads as TGTGCCAGCAGCTTCGGGGGGGGCTACGAGCAGTACTTC. The encoded protein is CASSFGGGYEQYF.

The chain carries TRBV9 and TRBJ2-1, with TRBD1 identical over 7 bases. Germline V gives CDR1 SGDLS, CDR2 YYNGEE. V trimming: 0 bases; J trimming: 0 bases; junction bases outside the gene matches: 3. This CDR3 comprises 16 residues. The DNA of the CDR3 is TGTGCCAGCAGCGTAGGACAGGGCAGCTCCTACAATGAGCAGTTCTTC. Protein product: CASSVGQGSSYNEQFF. Drawing the rest from reference TRBV9 and TRBJ2-1, the complete variable domain is DSGVTQTPKHLITATGQRVTLRCSPRSGDLSVYWYQQSLDQGLQFLIQYYNGEERAKGNILERFSAQQFPDLHSELNLSSLELGDSALYFCASSVGQGSSYNEQFFGPGTRLTVL.

This chain uses TRBV5-1 with TRBJ2-5, with unresolved D. Germline assignment: CDR1 SGHRS and CDR2 YFSETQ. CDR3 length equals 15 residues. V was shortened by 4 bases and J by 8 bases, with 21 bases between the two germline ends. The CDR3 coding sequence is TGCGCCAGCAGCGATTCCGTTGATGGCGGCCAAACCCAGTACTTC. Protein sequence: CASSDSVDGGQTQYF.

This chain links TRBV6-5 with TRBJ1-3, with D unresolved. V lost 6 bases and J lost 2, with 14 bases in between. The germline V gene has CDR1 MNHEY and CDR2 SVGAGI. The CDR3 extends over 15 amino acids. In nucleotides, the CDR3 is TGTGCCAGCAGCTCCCGCCCCCGGGCTGGAAACACCATATATTTT. Translating it yields CASSSRPRAGNTIYF.

This clone was recorded a few times. The chain combines TRBV21-1 with TRBJ2-3; TRBD2, the table's D call, lacks a check against the DNA. TRBV21-1 is deemed a pseudogene. The CDR3 length is 11 residues. CDR3 loop: CASPKTDTQYF. CDR3 in DNA: TGTGCCAGCCCTAAGACAGATACGCAGTATTTT.

J is TRBJ2-1 and V is TRBV9, with 7 bases matching TRBD1. This CDR3 spans 14 amino acids. Trimming at V came to 4 bases and at J to 6 bases, leaving 7 bases not matched to a gene. Germline CDR1 and CDR2: SGDLS and YYNGEE. The CDR3 loop reads CASSPRTGRNEQFF. In DNA form, the CDR3 reads TGTGCCAGCAGCCCCCGGACAGGCCGCAATGAGCAGTTCTTC.

The chain uses TRBV30 and TRBJ1-1; D gene ambiguous. Germline CDR1 and CDR2: GTSNPN and SVGIG (reference sequence). The CDR3 has 13 amino acids. The CDR3 sequence is CASLLPLNTEAFF. CDR3 bases: TGTGCATCCCTTCTACCGCTAAACACTGAAGCTTTCTTT.

The V gene is TRBV5-6, the J gene TRBJ2-1; the D gene is possibly TRBD1 (6 bases). Germline V gives CDR1 SGHDT, CDR2 YYEEEE. Trimming stripped 1 base from V and 7 bases from J, with 21 bases between. The length of the CDR3 is 17 residues. CDR3 amino acids: CASSLLYWTDSSNEQFF. As DNA, the CDR3 is TGTGCCAGCAGCTTGTTGTATTGGACAGATTCGAGTAATGAGCAGTTCTTC. Drawing the rest from reference TRBV5-6 and TRBJ2-1, the complete variable domain is DAGVTQSPTHLIKTRGQQVTLRCSPKSGHDTVSWYQQALGQGPQFIFQYYEEEERQRGNFPDRFSGHQFPNYSSELNVNALLLGDSALYLCASSLLYWTDSSNEQFFGPGTRLTVL.

The V gene is TRBV5-6, the J gene TRBJ1-2; tentative D call: TRBD1 (5 bases). CDR3 length equals 13 residues. CDR1 is SGHDT and CDR2 is YYEEEE in the germline V gene. Trimming left V 4 bases short and J 6 bases short, with 13 bases between. CDR3 sequence reads: CASSPRQMDGYTF. The CDR3 coding sequence is TGTGCCAGCAGCCCAAGACAGATGGATGGCTACACCTTC.

The chain combines TRBV28 with TRBJ1-5, with D possibly being TRBD1 (6 bases). The CDR3 loop spans 14 amino acids. Germline V gives CDR1 MDHEN, CDR2 SYDVKM. Trimming pared 2 bases from V and 8 bases from J, leaving 13 bases between. CDR3 amino acids: CASSLGAGDKPQHF. The CDR3 DNA reads TGTGCCAGCAGTTTAGGGGCAGGGGATAAGCCCCAGCATTTT.

This sequence joins TRBV6-1 and TRBJ1-5; 7 bases agree with TRBD1. CDR3 length: 11 residues. Trimming took 6 bases from V and 11 from J; bases not matched to a gene: 4. Germline V lookup: CDR1 MNHNS, CDR2 SASEGT. CDR3 region: CASSRTGAQHF. As DNA, the CDR3 is TGTGCCAGCAGCCGCACAGGGGCCCAGCATTTT.

This rearrangement joins TRBV11-2 to TRBJ2-3; D unclear. V was clipped by 3 bases and J by 6 bases, with 10 bases between them. CDR3 length: 13 residues. Germline loops: CDR1 SGHAT, CDR2 FQNNGV. The CDR3 sequence is CASSFGDGDTQYF. In DNA form, the CDR3 reads TGTGCCAGCAGCTTTGGCGACGGGGATACGCAGTATTTT.

In this sample, this clone turned up once. The chain uses TRBV19 and TRBJ1-4, with TRBD1 matching 7 bases. This CDR3 spans 14 amino acids. From germline, CDR1 is LNHDA and CDR2 SQIVND (reference sequence). J lost 5 bases, V lost 6 bases, and 6 bases had no gene match. CDR3 loop: CASSPRDRNEKLFF. The CDR3 nucleotides read TGTGCCAGTAGCCCCCGGGACAGAAATGAAAAACTGTTTTTT.

This chain joins TRBV7-2 and TRBJ2-3, with 8 bases lining up with TRBD2. The V gene's germline CDR1 is SGHTA and CDR2 FQGNSA. J lost 1 base, V lost 7 bases, and 1 base had no gene match. The CDR3 is made up of 13 amino acids. DNA of the CDR3: TGTGCCAGCAACGGGGGGGGCACAGATACGCAGTATTTT. It specifies CASNGGGTDTQYF. Looking up the rest from reference TRBV7-2 and TRBJ2-3 gives the full variable domain: GAGVSQSPSNKVTEKGKDVELRCDPISGHTALYWYRQSLGQGLEFLIYFQGNSAPDKSGLPSDRFSAERTGGSVSTLTIQRTQQEDSAVYLCASNGGGTDTQYFGPGTRLTVL.

This sequence joins TRBV18 and TRBJ2-2, with 11 nucleotides matching TRBD2. There are 16 residues in the CDR3. V lost 3 bases, J lost 5 bases, and 5 bases stayed unmatched. Germline V gene data show CDR1 as KGHSH and CDR2 as LQKENI. The CDR3 DNA sequence: TGTGCCAGCTCACCCTTACGACTAGCGGGAACCGGGGAGCTGTTTTTT. It specifies CASSPLRLAGTGELFF.